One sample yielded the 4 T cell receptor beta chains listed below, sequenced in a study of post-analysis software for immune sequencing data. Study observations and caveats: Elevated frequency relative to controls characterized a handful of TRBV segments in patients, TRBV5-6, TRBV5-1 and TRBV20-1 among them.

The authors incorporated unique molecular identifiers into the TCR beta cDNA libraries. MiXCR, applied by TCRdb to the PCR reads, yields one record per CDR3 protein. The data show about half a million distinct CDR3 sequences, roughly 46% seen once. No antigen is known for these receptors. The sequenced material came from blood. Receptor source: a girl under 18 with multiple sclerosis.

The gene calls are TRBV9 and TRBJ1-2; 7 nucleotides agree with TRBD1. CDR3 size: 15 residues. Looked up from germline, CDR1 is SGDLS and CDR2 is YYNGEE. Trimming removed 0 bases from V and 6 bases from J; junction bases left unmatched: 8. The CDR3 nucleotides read TGTGCCAGCAGCGTAGCCCGACAGGGTTCGGATGGCTACACCTTC. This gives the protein CASSVARQGSDGYTF.

This chain's CDR3 is CASSQDLGATGNTEAFF. The CDR3, as DNA: TGTGCCAGCAGCCAAGATTTAGGAGCGACGGGGAACACTGAAGCTTTCTTT. The chain joins TRBV4-2 to TRBJ1-1; D gene uncertain. The CDR3 is 17 residues long. Per germline, CDR1 LGHNA and CDR2 YNFKEQ. Deletions cut 0 bases from V and 1 base from J, with 15 bases between.

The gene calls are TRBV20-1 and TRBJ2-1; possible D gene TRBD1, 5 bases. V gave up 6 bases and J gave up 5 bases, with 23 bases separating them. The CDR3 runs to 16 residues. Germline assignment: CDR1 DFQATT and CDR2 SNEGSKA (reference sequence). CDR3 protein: CSAHAGKMILNNEQFF. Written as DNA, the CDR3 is TGCAGTGCGCACGCAGGGAAAATGATCCTCAACAATGAGCAGTTCTTC.

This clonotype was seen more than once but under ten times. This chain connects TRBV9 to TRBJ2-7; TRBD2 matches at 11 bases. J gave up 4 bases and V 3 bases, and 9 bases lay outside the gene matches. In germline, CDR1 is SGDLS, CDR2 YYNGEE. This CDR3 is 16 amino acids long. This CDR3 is CASSAEGLAGPYEQYF. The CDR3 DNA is TGTGCCAGCAGCGCTGAAGGACTAGCGGGCCCTTACGAGCAGTACTTC.